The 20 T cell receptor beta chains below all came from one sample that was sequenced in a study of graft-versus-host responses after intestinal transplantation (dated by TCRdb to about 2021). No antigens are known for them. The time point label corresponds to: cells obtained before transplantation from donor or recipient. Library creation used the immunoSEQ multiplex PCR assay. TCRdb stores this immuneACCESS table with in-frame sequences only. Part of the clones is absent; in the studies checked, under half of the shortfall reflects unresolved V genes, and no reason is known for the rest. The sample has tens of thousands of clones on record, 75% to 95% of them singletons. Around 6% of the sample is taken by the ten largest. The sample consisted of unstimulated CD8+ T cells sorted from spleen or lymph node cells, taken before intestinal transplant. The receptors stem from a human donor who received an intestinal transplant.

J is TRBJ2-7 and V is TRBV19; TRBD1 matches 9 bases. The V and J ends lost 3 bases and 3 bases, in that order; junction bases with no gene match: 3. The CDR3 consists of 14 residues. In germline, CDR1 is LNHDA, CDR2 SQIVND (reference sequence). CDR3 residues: CASSIGTGFYEQYF. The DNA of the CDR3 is TGTGCCAGTAGTATCGGGACAGGGTTCTACGAGCAGTACTTC. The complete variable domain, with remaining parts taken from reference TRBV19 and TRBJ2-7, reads DGGITQSPKYLFRKEGQNVTLSCEQNLNHDAMYWYRQDPGQGLRLIYYSQIVNDFQKGDIAEGYSVSREKKESFPLTVTSAQKNPTAFYLCASSIGTGFYEQYFGPGTRLTVT.

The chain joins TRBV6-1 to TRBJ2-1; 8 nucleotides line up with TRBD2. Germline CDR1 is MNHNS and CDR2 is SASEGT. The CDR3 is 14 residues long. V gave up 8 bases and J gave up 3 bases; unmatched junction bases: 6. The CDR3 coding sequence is TGTGCCAGCCCCGGGGGGGGGATCTACAATGAGCAGTTCTTC. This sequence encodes CASPGGGIYNEQFF.

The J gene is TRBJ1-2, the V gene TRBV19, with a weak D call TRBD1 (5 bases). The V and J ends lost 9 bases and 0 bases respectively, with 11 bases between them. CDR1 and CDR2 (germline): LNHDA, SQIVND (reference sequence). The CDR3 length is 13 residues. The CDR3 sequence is CASQPRANYGYTF. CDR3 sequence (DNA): TGTGCCAGCCAACCCAGGGCTAACTATGGCTACACCTTC.

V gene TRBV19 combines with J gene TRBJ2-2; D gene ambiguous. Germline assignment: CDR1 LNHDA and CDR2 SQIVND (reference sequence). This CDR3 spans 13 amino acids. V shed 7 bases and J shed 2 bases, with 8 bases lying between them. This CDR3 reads CASIGLNTGELFF. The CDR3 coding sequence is TGTGCCAGTATTGGTCTAAACACCGGGGAGCTGTTTTTT.

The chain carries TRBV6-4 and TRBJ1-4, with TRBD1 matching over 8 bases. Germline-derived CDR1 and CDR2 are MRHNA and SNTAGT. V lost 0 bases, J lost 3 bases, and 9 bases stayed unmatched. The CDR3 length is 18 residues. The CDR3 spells CASSDSTAGGAANEKLFF. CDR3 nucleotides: TGTGCCAGCAGTGACTCAACGGCAGGGGGCGCGGCTAATGAAAAACTGTTTTTT.

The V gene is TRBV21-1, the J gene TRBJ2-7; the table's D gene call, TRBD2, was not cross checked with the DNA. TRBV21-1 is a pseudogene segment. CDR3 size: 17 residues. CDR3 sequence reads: CASSHRLVGREREEQYF. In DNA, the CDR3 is TGTGCCAGCAGCCACCGACTAGTGGGAAGGGAAAGGGAAGAGCAGTACTTC.

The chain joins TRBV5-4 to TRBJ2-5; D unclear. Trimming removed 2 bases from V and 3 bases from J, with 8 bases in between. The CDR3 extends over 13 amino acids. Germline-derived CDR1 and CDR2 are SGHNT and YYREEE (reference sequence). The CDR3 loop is CASSLREEETQYF. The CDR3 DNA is TGTGCCAGCAGCTTAAGAGAGGAAGAGACCCAGTACTTC.

As DNA, the CDR3 is TGTGCCAGCAGCATAGAAGAACGAGCGGACACTGAAGCTTTCTTT. Amino acids: CASSIEERADTEAFF. The rearrangement uses TRBV4-2 and TRBJ1-1; no firm D call. The germline V gene encodes CDR1 LGHNA and CDR2 YNFKEQ. The CDR3 loop spans 15 amino acids. The V gene lost 5 bases and the J gene lost 3 bases, with 16 bases spanning the gap.

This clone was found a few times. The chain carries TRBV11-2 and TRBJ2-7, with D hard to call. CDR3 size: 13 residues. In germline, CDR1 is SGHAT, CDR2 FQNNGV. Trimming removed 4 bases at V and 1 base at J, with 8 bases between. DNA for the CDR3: TGTGCCAGCAGCTCGACTGAATCCTACGAGCAGTACTTC. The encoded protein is CASSSTESYEQYF. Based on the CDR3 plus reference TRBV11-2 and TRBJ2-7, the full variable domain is EAGVAQSPRYKIIEKRQSVAFWCNPISGHATLYWYQQILGQGPKLLIQFQNNGVVDDSQLPKDRFSAERLKGVDSTLKIQPAKLEDSAVYLCASSSTESYEQYFGPGTRLTVT.

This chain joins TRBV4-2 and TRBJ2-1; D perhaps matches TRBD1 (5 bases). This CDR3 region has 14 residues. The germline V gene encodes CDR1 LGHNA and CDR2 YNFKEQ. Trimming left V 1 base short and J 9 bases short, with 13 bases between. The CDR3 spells CASSQVSQGGEQFF. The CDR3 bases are TGTGCCAGCAGCCAAGTGAGCCAGGGTGGTGAGCAGTTCTTC.

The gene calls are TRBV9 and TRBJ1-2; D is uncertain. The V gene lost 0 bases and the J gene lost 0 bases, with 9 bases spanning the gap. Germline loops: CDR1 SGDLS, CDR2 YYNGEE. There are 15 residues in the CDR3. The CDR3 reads CASSVVPQPNYGYTF. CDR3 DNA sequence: TGTGCCAGCAGCGTAGTTCCCCAGCCTAACTATGGCTACACCTTC.

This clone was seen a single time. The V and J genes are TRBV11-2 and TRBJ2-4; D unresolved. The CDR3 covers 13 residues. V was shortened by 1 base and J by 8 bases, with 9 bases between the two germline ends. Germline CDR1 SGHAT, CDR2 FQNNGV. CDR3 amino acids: CASSLGPLDIQYF. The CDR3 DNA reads TGTGCCAGCAGCTTAGGACCCTTAGACATTCAGTACTTC. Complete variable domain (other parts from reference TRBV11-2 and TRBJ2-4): EAGVAQSPRYKIIEKRQSVAFWCNPISGHATLYWYQQILGQGPKLLIQFQNNGVVDDSQLPKDRFSAERLKGVDSTLKIQPAKLEDSAVYLCASSLGPLDIQYFGAGTRLSVL.

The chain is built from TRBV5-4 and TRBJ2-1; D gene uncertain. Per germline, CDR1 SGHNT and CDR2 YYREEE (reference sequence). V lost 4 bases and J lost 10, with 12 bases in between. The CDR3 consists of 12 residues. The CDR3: CASSLTLGEQFF. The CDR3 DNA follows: TGTGCCAGCAGCCTGACCCTAGGAGAGCAGTTCTTC.

This chain's CDR3 is CASSQEGPGTGGDQPQHF. CDR3 nucleotide sequence: TGCGCCAGCAGCCAAGAGGGCCCCGGGACAGGGGGCGATCAGCCCCAGCATTTT. This sequence joins TRBV4-1 and TRBJ1-5, with TRBD1 matching over 12 bases. There are 18 residues in the CDR3. Germline lookup yields CDR1 MGHRA and CDR2 YSYEKL. V shed 0 bases and J 5 bases; nucleotides not matched to a gene: 8.

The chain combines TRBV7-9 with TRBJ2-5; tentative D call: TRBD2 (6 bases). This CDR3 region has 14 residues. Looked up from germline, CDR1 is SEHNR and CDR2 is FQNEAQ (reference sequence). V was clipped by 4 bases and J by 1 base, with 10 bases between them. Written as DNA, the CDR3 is TGTGCCAGCAGCTCAGGCGGGGTCCAAGAGACCCAGTACTTC. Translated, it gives CASSSGGVQETQYF.

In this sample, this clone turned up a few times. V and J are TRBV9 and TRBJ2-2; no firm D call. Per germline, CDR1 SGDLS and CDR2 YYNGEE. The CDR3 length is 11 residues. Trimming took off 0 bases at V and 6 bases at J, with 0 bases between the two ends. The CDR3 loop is CASSVAGELFF. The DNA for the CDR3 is TGTGCCAGCAGCGTAGCCGGGGAGCTGTTTTTT. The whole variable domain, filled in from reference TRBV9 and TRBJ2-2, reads DSGVTQTPKHLITATGQRVTLRCSPRSGDLSVYWYQQSLDQGLQFLIQYYNGEERAKGNILERFSAQQFPDLHSELNLSSLELGDSALYFCASSVAGELFFGEGSRLTVL.

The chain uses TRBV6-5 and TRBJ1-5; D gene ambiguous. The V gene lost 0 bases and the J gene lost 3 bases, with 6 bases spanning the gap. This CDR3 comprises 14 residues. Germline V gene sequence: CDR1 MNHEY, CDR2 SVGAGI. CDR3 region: CASSYSGFNQPQHF. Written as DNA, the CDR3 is TGTGCCAGCAGTTACTCAGGGTTCAATCAGCCCCAGCATTTT.

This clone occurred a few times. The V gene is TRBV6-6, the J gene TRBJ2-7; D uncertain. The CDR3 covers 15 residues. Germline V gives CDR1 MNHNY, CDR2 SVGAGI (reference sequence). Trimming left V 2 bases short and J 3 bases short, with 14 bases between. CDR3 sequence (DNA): TGTGCCAGCAGTTACCATATAGACCGTCTCTACGAGCAGTACTTC. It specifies CASSYHIDRLYEQYF.

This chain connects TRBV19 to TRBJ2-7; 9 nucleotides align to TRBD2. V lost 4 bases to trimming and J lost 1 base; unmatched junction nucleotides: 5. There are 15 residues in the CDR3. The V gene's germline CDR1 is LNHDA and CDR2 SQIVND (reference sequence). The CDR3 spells CASSKGLAPSYEQYF. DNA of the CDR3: TGTGCCAGTAGTAAGGGACTAGCTCCTTCCTACGAGCAGTACTTC.

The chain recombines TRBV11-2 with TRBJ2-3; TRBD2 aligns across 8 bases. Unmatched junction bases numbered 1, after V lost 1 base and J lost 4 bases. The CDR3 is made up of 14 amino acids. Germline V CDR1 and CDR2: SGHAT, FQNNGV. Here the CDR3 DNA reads TGTGCCAGCAGCTTAGCGGGGGGGCCAGATACGCAGTATTTT. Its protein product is CASSLAGGPDTQYF.